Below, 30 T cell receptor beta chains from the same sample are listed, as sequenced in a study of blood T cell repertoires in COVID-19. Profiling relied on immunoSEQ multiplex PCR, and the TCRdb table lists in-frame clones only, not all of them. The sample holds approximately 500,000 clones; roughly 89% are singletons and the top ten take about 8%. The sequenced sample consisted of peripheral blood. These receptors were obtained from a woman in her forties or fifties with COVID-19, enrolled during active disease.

The CDR3, as DNA: TGTGCCAGCAGCGTCGCGGACAGCCCTAATGAAAAACTGTTTTTT. The encoded protein is CASSVADSPNEKLFF. V is TRBV9 and J is TRBJ1-4, with D possibly TRBD1 on 6 matching bases. CDR3 length: 15 amino acids. CDR1 and CDR2 from the germline V gene are SGDLS and YYNGEE. V was pared by 2 bases and J by 3 bases, with 11 bases between.

CDR3 DNA: TGCGCCAGCAGCCCCCAGACAGGGACCTCTGGAAACACCATATATTTT. This translates into CASSPQTGTSGNTIYF. V usage is TRBV4-1 and J usage is TRBJ1-3, with 7 positions matching TRBD1. CDR3 size: 16 residues. Germline V CDR1 and CDR2: MGHRA, YSYEKL. Unmatched junction bases numbered 6, after V lost 4 bases and J lost 0 bases.

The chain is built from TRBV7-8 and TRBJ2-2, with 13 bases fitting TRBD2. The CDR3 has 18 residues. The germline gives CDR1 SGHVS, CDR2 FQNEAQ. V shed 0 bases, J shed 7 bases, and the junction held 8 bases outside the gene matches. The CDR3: CASSLAGGLAGTRGELFF. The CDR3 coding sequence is TGTGCCAGCAGCTTAGCGGGGGGACTAGCGGGGACCCGCGGGGAGCTGTTTTTT.

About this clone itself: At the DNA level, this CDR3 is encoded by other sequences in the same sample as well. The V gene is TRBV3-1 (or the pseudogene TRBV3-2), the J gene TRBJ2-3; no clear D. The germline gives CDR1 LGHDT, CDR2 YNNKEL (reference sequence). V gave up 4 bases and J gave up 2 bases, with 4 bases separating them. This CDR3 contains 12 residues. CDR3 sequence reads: CASSLLTDTQYF. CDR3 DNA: TGTGCCAGCAGCCTTCTCACAGATACGCAGTATTTT.

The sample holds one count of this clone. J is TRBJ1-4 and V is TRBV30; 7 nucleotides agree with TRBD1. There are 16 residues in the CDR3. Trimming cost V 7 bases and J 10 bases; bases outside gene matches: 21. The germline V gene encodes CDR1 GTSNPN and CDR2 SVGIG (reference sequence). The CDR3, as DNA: TGTGCCTCTGAGACAGGGACGGTGGTGGGCGGTGGAAAACTGTTTTTT. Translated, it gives CASETGTVVGGGKLFF.

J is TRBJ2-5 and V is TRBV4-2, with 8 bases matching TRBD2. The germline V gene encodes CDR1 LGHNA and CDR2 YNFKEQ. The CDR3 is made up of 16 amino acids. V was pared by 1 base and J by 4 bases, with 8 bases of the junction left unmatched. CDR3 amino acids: CASSQVTGGIGETQYF. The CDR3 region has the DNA TGTGCCAGCAGCCAAGTAACGGGGGGGATCGGAGAGACCCAGTACTTC.

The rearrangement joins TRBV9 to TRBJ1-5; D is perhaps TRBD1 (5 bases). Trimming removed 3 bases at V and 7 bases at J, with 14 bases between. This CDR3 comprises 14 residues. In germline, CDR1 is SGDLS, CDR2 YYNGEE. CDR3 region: CASSGRGGTQPQHF. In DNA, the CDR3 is TGTGCCAGCAGCGGGAGGGGAGGCACGCAGCCCCAGCATTTT.

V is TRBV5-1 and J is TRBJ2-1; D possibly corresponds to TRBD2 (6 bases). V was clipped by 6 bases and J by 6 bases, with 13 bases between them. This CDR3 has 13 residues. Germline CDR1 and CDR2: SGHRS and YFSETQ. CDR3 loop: CASTGVLGNEQFF. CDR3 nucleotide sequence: TGCGCCAGCACGGGAGTTCTCGGCAATGAGCAGTTCTTC.

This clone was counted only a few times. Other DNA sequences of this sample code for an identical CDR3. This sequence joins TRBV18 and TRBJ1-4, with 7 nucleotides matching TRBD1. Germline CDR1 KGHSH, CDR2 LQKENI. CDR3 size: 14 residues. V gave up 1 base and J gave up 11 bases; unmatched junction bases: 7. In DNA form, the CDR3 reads TGTGCCAGCTCACCACGAGGGGGCGAGGAGAAACTGTTTTTT. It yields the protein CASSPRGGEEKLFF.

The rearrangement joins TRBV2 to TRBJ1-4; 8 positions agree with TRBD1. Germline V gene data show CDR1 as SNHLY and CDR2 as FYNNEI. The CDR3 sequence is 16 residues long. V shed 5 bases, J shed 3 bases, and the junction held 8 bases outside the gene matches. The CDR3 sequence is CASSPDRVLANEKLFF. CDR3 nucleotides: TGTGCCAGCAGTCCGGACAGGGTCTTAGCTAATGAAAAACTGTTTTTT.

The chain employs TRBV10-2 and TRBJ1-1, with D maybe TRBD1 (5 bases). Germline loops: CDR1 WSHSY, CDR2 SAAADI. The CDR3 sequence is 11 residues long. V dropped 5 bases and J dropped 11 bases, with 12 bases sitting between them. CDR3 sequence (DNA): TGCGCCAGCAGTACCGGGGGGGAGGCTTTCTTT. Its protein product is CASSTGGEAFF.

The CDR3, as DNA: TGTGCCAGCAGCTTAGGACATACCGGCAATGAGCAGTTCTTC. Translated: CASSLGHTGNEQFF. V and J are TRBV11-3 and TRBJ2-1; D gene ambiguous. Trimming pared 1 base from V and 6 bases from J, leaving 10 bases between. CDR1 SGHNT and CDR2 YENEEA come from the germline V gene. The CDR3 is 14 amino acids.

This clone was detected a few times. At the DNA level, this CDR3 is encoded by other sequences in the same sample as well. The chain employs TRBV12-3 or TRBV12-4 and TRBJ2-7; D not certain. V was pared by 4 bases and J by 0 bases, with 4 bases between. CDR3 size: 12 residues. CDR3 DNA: TGTGCCAGCAGTTCGGGCTCCTACGAGCAGTACTTC. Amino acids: CASSSGSYEQYF.

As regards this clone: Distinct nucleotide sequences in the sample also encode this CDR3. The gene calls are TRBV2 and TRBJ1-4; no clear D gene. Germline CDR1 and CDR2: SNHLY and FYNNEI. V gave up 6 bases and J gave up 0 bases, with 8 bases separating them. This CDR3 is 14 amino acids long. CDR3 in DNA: TGTGCCAGCAGAGTACAGTCAACTAATGAAAAACTGTTTTTT. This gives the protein CASRVQSTNEKLFF.

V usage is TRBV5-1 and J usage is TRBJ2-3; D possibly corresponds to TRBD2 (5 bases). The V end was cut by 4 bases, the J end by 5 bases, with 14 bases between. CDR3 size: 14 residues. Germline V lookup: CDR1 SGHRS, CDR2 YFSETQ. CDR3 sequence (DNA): TGCGCCAGCAGCCACCTAGGCGGGCTAGATACGCAGTATTTT. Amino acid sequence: CASSHLGGLDTQYF.

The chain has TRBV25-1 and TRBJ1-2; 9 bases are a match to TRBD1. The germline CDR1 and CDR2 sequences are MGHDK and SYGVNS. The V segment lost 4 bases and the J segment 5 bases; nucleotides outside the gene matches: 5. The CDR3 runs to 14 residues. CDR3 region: CASSVRDREYGYTF. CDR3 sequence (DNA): TGTGCCAGCAGTGTAAGGGACAGGGAATATGGCTACACCTTC.

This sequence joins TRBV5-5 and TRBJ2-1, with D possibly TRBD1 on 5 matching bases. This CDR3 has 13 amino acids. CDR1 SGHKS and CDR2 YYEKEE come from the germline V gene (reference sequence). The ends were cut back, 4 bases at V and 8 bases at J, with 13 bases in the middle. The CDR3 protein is CASSRASRDEQFF. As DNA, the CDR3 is TGTGCCAGCAGCAGGGCCAGCAGGGATGAGCAGTTCTTC.

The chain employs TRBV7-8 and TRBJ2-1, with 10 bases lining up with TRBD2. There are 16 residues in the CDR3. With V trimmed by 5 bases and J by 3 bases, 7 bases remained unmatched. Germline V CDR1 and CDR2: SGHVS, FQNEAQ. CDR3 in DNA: TGTGCCAGCAGCCCCCAAGCGGGGGGGCTCTACAATGAGCAGTTCTTC. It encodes CASSPQAGGLYNEQFF.

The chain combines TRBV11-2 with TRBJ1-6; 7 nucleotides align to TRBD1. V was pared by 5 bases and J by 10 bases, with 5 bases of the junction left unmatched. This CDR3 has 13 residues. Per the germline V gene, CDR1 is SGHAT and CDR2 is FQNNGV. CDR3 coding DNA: TGTGCCAGCAGCCTATCACAGGGGTCACCCCTCCACTTT. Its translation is CASSLSQGSPLHF.

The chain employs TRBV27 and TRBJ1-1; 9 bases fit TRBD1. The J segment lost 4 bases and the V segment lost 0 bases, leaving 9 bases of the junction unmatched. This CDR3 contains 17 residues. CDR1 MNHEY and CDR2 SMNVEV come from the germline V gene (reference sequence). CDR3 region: CASSLSYRGRIGTEAFF. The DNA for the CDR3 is TGTGCCAGCAGTTTATCGTACAGGGGGCGAATCGGCACTGAAGCTTTCTTT.

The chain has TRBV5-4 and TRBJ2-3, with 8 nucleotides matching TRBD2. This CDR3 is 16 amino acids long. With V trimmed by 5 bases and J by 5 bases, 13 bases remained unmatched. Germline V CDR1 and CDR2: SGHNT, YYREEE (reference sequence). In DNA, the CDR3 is TGTGCCAGCAGAACCACACGGGGGGGCCGAGGAGATACGCAGTATTTT. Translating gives CASRTTRGGRGDTQYF.

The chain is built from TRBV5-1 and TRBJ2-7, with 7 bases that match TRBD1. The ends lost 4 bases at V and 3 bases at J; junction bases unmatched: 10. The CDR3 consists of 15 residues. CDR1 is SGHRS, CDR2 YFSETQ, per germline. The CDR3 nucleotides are TGCGCCAGCAGCCCCAAGACAGGGTCCCACTACGAGCAGTACTTC. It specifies CASSPKTGSHYEQYF. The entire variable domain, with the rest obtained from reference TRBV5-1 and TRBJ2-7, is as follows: KAGVTQTPRYLIKTRGQQVTLSCSPISGHRSVSWYQQTPGQGLQFLFEYFSETQRNKGNFPGRFSGRQFSNSRSEMNVSTLELGDSALYLCASSPKTGSHYEQYFGPGTRLTVT.

CDR3 protein: CASSSGTSGRQLYEQYF. The CDR3 nucleotides read TGCGCCAGCAGCTCCGGGACTAGCGGGCGCCAATTATACGAGCAGTACTTC. This sequence joins TRBV5-1 and TRBJ2-7; 12 bases fit TRBD2. The CDR3 runs 17 residues. The junction had 11 bases not matched to a gene; V was cut back by 3 bases and J by 4 bases. CDR1 is SGHRS, CDR2 YFSETQ, per germline.

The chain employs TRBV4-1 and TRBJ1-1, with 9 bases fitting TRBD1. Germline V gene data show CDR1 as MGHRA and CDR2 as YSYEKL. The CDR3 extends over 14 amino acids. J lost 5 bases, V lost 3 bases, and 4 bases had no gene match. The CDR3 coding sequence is TGCGCCAGCAGCCAGGACAGGGGAAGTACTGAAGCTTTCTTT. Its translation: CASSQDRGSTEAFF.

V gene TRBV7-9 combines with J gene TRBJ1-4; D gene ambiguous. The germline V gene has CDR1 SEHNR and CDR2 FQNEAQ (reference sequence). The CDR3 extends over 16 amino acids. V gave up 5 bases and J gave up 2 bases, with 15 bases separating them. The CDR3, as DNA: TGTGCCAGCAGCCTACATCGTGGAGGGACTAATGAAAAACTGTTTTTT. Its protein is CASSLHRGGTNEKLFF.

The CDR3 DNA reads TGCGCCAGCAGCCGGGACAGGTCGAGCTCTGGAAACACCATATATTTT. Translated: CASSRDRSSSGNTIYF. The V gene is TRBV5-1, the J gene TRBJ1-3; 8 nucleotides match TRBD1. The germline gives CDR1 SGHRS, CDR2 YFSETQ. V lost 4 bases, J lost 0 bases, and 6 bases stayed unmatched. This CDR3 has 16 amino acids.

DNA of the CDR3: TGCGCCAGCAGCCAAGAGGTAAGGGGGCGAGGCAATCAGCCCCAGCATTTT. Encoded protein: CASSQEVRGRGNQPQHF. The chain carries TRBV4-1 and TRBJ1-5; TRBD1 aligns across 7 bases. The CDR3 length is 17 residues. Germline V lookup: CDR1 MGHRA, CDR2 YSYEKL. V lost 0 bases to trimming and J lost 2 bases; unmatched junction nucleotides: 7.

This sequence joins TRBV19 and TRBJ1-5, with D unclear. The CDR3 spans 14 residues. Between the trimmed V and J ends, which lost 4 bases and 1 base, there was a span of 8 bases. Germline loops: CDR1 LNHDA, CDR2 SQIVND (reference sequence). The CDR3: CASSTPESNQPQHF. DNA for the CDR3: TGTGCCAGTAGTACCCCGGAGAGCAATCAGCCCCAGCATTTT. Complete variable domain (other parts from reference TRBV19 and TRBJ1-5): DGGITQSPKYLFRKEGQNVTLSCEQNLNHDAMYWYRQDPGQGLRLIYYSQIVNDFQKGDIAEGYSVSREKKESFPLTVTSAQKNPTAFYLCASSTPESNQPQHFGDGTRLSIL.

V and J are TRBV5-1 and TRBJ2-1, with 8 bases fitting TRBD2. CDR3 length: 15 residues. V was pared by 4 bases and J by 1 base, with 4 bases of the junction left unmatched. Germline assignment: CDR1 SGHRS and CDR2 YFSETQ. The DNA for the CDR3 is TGCGCCAGCAGCCAGAGCGGGGGATCCTACAATGAGCAGTTCTTC. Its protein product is CASSQSGGSYNEQFF.

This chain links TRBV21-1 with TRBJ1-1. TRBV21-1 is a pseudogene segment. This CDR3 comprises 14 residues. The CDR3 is CATGEGDGVAEAFF. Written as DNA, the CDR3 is TGTGCCACGGGGGAGGGGGACGGGGTGGCTGAAGCTTTCTTT.